Below, 27 T cell receptor beta chains from the same sample are listed, as sequenced in a study of CD8+CD57+ T cells in acquired aplastic anemia. Using genomic DNA as the template, TCR beta VDJ and CDR3 profiling was carried out. TCRdb ran MiXCR on the reads and lists one entry per CDR3 protein. The repertoire holds under 250,000 distinct CDR3 sequences, with approximately 50% as singletons. An expansion of CD8+CD57+ cells by flow cytometry had been shown in patients chosen for sequencing. Source material: sorted CD4+, CD8+, or CD8+CD57+ T cells (not recorded which) from PBMCs. Source of these receptors: a human donor with aplastic anemia.

This clonotype was seen more than once but under ten times. As DNA, the CDR3 is TGTGCCAGCTCACCTAGGGCAGGCCCGTGGAACACTGAAGCTTTCTTT. It is translated as CASSPRAGPWNTEAFF. The chain combines TRBV18 with TRBJ1-1; D is unclear. V dropped 3 bases and J dropped 1 base, with 15 bases sitting between them. CDR1 and CDR2 from the germline V gene are KGHSH and LQKENI. The CDR3 loop spans 16 amino acids. Looking up the rest from reference TRBV18 and TRBJ1-1 gives the full variable domain: NAGVMQNPRHLVRRRGQEARLRCSPMKGHSHVYWYRQLPEEGLKFMVYLQKENIIDESGMPKERFSAEFPKEGPSILRIQQVVRGDSAAYFCASSPRAGPWNTEAFFGQGTRLTVV.

This clonotype was observed a single time. The chain links TRBV2 to TRBJ2-1; D gene ambiguous. The germline CDR1 and CDR2 sequences are SNHLY and FYNNEI. The CDR3 sequence is 11 residues long. The V end lost 5 bases, the J end lost 10 bases, and 9 bases lay between the germline ends. In DNA, the CDR3 is TGTGCCAGCAGTTCCGCGGCCGAGCAGTTCTTC. Protein: CASSSAAEQFF.

This clonotype has at least ten counts. The chain has TRBV10-2 and TRBJ1-1, with D unresolved. This CDR3 has 15 amino acids. Deletions cut 3 bases from V and 4 bases from J, with 15 bases between. Germline V gene data show CDR1 as WSHSY and CDR2 as SAAADI. As DNA, the CDR3 is TGCGCCAGCAGTGACGGTGTTGACATTACCACTGAAGCTTTCTTT. Amino acid sequence: CASSDGVDITTEAFF.

The chain links TRBV29-1 to TRBJ2-1; 11 positions agree with TRBD2. V was pared by 4 bases and J by 13 bases, with 6 bases of the junction left unmatched. The CDR3 totals 12 residues. Germline V gene lookup returns CDR1 SQVTM and CDR2 ANQGSEA. The CDR3 DNA reads TGCAGCGTTGTAACTAGCGGGGGTCATCAGTTCTTC. It encodes CSVVTSGGHQFF.

This clonotype has more than one count but fewer than ten. This sequence joins TRBV9 and TRBJ2-1, with D hard to call. The CDR3 covers 16 residues. V shed 0 bases and J shed 0 bases, with 10 bases lying between them. CDR1 is SGDLS, CDR2 YYNGEE, per germline. CDR3 residues: CASSVDWGSSYNEQFF. The CDR3 DNA sequence: TGTGCCAGCAGCGTAGATTGGGGAAGCTCCTACAATGAGCAGTTCTTC.

The chain couples TRBV25-1 to TRBJ1-2, with 8 bases fitting TRBD1. Germline V gene sequence: CDR1 MGHDK, CDR2 SYGVNS. The CDR3 has 17 residues. V was pared by 4 bases and J by 2 bases, with 12 bases of the junction left unmatched. The CDR3 loop reads CASSGLGQQGGNYGYTF. CDR3 DNA: TGTGCCAGCAGTGGTCTGGGCCAACAGGGGGGCAACTATGGCTACACCTTC.

This clonotype has more than one count but fewer than ten. The V call is TRBV25-1, the J call TRBJ1-3; tentatively, D is TRBD1 (5 bases). The CDR3 extends over 16 amino acids. Trimming stripped 6 bases from V and 0 bases from J, with 15 bases between. CDR1 is MGHDK, CDR2 SYGVNS, per germline. CDR3 protein: CASRTGTASSGNTIYF. DNA for the CDR3: TGTGCCAGCAGGACCGGGACGGCATCCTCTGGAAACACCATATATTTT.

This clonotype was counted ten times or more. The chain is built from TRBV6-2 or TRBV6-3 and TRBJ2-7; D may be TRBD1 (6 bases). Trimming cost V 4 bases and J 5 bases, with 15 bases left between them. The CDR3 covers 14 residues. Germline V CDR1 and CDR2: MNHEY, SVGEGT. The CDR3 loop is CASSSTSQGNEQYF. The CDR3 coding sequence is TGTGCCAGCAGTTCTACCTCACAGGGAAACGAGCAGTACTTC.

In the case of this clonotype: A read error may explain this, as a much larger clone is one base away. The CDR3, as DNA: TGCGCCAGCAGCCAAGTAAAGGACACTGAAGCTTTCTTT. Its translation is CASSQVKDTEAFF. The chain uses TRBV4-1 and TRBJ1-1; D remains unclear. The CDR3 runs 13 residues. V was clipped by 1 base and J by 3 bases, with 6 bases between them. Per the germline V gene, CDR1 is MGHRA and CDR2 is YSYEKL.

This clonotype showed up many times. The V call is TRBV7-2, the J call TRBJ2-5; TRBD2 matches at 9 bases. The CDR3 contains 17 residues. Germline loops: CDR1 SGHTA, CDR2 FQGNSA. Unmatched junction bases numbered 10, after V lost 1 base and J lost 4 bases. The CDR3 DNA sequence: TGTGCCAGCAGCTTAGTTCTCCGCGGGGGGGCCCCAGAGACCCAGTACTTC. Its protein is CASSLVLRGGAPETQYF.

This clonotype was recorded once. The J gene is TRBJ2-7, the V gene TRBV2; D is perhaps TRBD1 (6 bases). CDR1 is SNHLY, CDR2 FYNNEI, per germline. V dropped 6 bases and J dropped 0 bases, with 15 bases sitting between them. This CDR3 has 15 amino acids. The CDR3 loop is CASREQGFLSYEQYF. CDR3 nucleotide sequence: TGTGCCAGCAGAGAACAGGGTTTCCTCTCCTACGAGCAGTACTTC. The variable domain in full, with the rest retrieved from reference TRBV2 and TRBJ2-7, is EPEVTQTPSHQVTQMGQEVILRCVPISNHLYFYWYRQILGQKVEFLVSFYNNEISEKSEIFDDQFSVERPDGSNFTLKIRSTKLEDSAMYFCASREQGFLSYEQYFGPGTRLTVT.

The V call is TRBV11-2, the J call TRBJ2-7; D unclear. The CDR3 runs 13 residues. The V gene's germline CDR1 is SGHAT and CDR2 FQNNGV. The germline V and J ends were trimmed by 4 bases and 6 bases, with 13 bases remaining between them. CDR3 DNA: TGTGCCAGCAGCTCCCCCCCCACGGGCGAGCAGTACTTC. The encoded protein is CASSSPPTGEQYF.

Of note for this clonotype: A read error may be the cause here, since a much bigger clone is one base away. Lacking the conserved final phenylalanine or tryptophan, this CDR3 likely reflects a read error. V is TRBV6-1 and J is TRBJ2-7, with D unclear. From germline, CDR1 is MNHNS and CDR2 SASEGT. V gave up 4 bases and J gave up 6 bases, with 19 bases separating them. The CDR3 has 15 residues. The CDR3 reads CASSGQDDPSGEQYL. CDR3 sequence (DNA): TGTGCCAGCAGTGGCCAGGACGACCCTTCGGGCGAGCAGTACCTC.

The CDR3: CAISESNSFNEKLFF. In DNA form, the CDR3 reads TGTGCCATCAGTGAGTCTAACAGTTTTAATGAAAAACTGTTTTTT. The chain combines TRBV10-3 with TRBJ1-4, with D unresolved. V shed 0 bases and J shed 4 bases, with 9 bases lying between them. The CDR3 is 15 residues long. The germline CDR1 and CDR2 sequences are ENHRY and SYGVKD.

This clonotype came up many times. This chain connects TRBV7-9 to TRBJ2-7, with 7 bases fitting TRBD1. The CDR3 is made up of 14 amino acids. Per the germline V gene, CDR1 is SEHNR and CDR2 is FQNEAQ (reference sequence). V shed 5 bases, J shed 4 bases, and the junction held 8 bases outside the gene matches. For the CDR3, the DNA is TGTGCCAGCAGCCTCGACAGGGAGAGATACGAGCAGTACTTC. Protein product: CASSLDRERYEQYF.

This chain's CDR3 is CATSDFGDEQYF. The CDR3 coding sequence is TGTGCCACCAGTGATTTCGGGGACGAGCAGTACTTC. V and J are TRBV24-1 and TRBJ2-1; weak D call: TRBD2 (5 bases). Matching the DNA end better, TRBJ2-7 makes the J call doubtful. Per germline, CDR1 KGHDR and CDR2 SFDVKD. The length of the CDR3 is 12 residues.

This clonotype was found many times. The V and J genes are TRBV9 and TRBJ1-5; D remains ambiguous. CDR3 size: 15 residues. Germline V gene sequence: CDR1 SGDLS, CDR2 YYNGEE. Trimming took off 0 bases at V and 0 bases at J, with 7 bases between the two ends. CDR3 nucleotides: TGTGCCAGCAGCGTAGGGACTTCTAGCAATCAGCCCCAGCATTTT. Protein: CASSVGTSSNQPQHF.

The V and J genes are TRBV19 and TRBJ2-1; D unresolved. V was trimmed by 4 bases and J by 0 bases, leaving 16 bases between them. Per germline, CDR1 LNHDA and CDR2 SQIVND (reference sequence). The CDR3 extends over 17 amino acids. The CDR3 DNA reads TGTGCCAGTAGTACCCTCCCCCTTAGTTACTCCTACAATGAGCAGTTCTTC. Protein sequence: CASSTLPLSYSYNEQFF.

This clonotype has ten or more counts. The chain employs TRBV20-1 and TRBJ1-2; D gene unclear. Germline V gene lookup returns CDR1 DFQATT and CDR2 SNEGSKA (reference sequence). The CDR3 runs 11 residues. V lost 0 bases and J 6 bases, leaving 5 bases between the germline ends. This chain's CDR3 is CSAREFDGYTF. The CDR3 bases are TGCAGTGCTAGAGAATTCGATGGCTACACCTTC.

The chain joins TRBV30 to TRBJ1-1; D gene unclear. The CDR3 contains 14 residues. With 5 bases removed from V and 4 bases from J, the gap between germline ends came to 17 bases. Looked up from germline, CDR1 is GTSNPN and CDR2 is SVGIG (reference sequence). CDR3 residues: CAWGERSSSTEAFF. CDR3 sequence (DNA): TGTGCCTGGGGAGAACGGAGCTCAAGCACTGAAGCTTTCTTT. Complete variable domain (other parts from reference TRBV30 and TRBJ1-1): SQTIHQWPATLVQPVGSPLSLECTVEGTSNPNLYWYRQAAGRGLQLLFYSVGIGQISSEVPQNLSASRPQDRQFILSSKKLLLSDSGFYLCAWGERSSSTEAFFGQGTRLTVV.

The V and J genes are TRBV25-1 and TRBJ1-1, with 7 nucleotides matching TRBD1. The germline V gene has CDR1 MGHDK and CDR2 SYGVNS. This CDR3 comprises 17 residues. The ends lost 2 bases at V and 4 bases at J; junction bases unmatched: 13. The CDR3 sequence: CASSEDLFDRDATEAFF. The CDR3, as DNA: TGTGCCAGCAGTGAAGACCTCTTTGACAGGGACGCCACTGAAGCTTTCTTT.

This clonotype has a count of ten or more. V and J are TRBV7-8 and TRBJ2-3; D call uncertain. V was shortened by 7 bases and J by 0 bases, with 14 bases between the two germline ends. The CDR3 consists of 15 residues. Germline CDR1 is SGHVS and CDR2 is FQNEAQ. The CDR3 nucleotides are TGTGCCAGCACCCCCTTTGCAGGTAGCACAGATACGCAGTATTTT. Translation: CASTPFAGSTDTQYF.

This clonotype appeared many times. The chain has TRBV2 and TRBJ1-5; D is undetermined. The CDR3 is made up of 15 amino acids. V lost 2 bases and J lost 2, with 10 bases in between. Per germline, CDR1 SNHLY and CDR2 FYNNEI. The CDR3 reads CASSELGRGNQPQHF. In nucleotides, the CDR3 is TGTGCCAGCAGTGAATTGGGTAGGGGCAATCAGCCCCAGCATTTT.

The gene calls are TRBV5-1 and TRBJ2-1; D perhaps matches TRBD2 (6 bases). CDR1 SGHRS and CDR2 YFSETQ come from the germline V gene. The CDR3 runs 14 residues. Trimming removed 4 bases at V and 5 bases at J, with 13 bases between. CDR3 in amino acids: CASSTDREHNEQFF. Written as DNA, the CDR3 is TGCGCCAGCAGCACCGACCGGGAGCACAATGAGCAGTTCTTC.

The chain combines TRBV6-1 with TRBJ2-7; a possible D gene is TRBD2 (6 bases). Germline CDR1 is MNHNS and CDR2 is SASEGT. V was pared by 6 bases and J by 3 bases, with 15 bases between. The length of the CDR3 is 14 residues. CDR3 in DNA: TGTGCCAGCAGCCACGGGACTGCCGACTACGAGCAGTACTTC. As protein: CASSHGTADYEQYF.

This chain joins TRBV4-3 and TRBJ1-1, with unresolved D. Germline V CDR1 and CDR2: LGHNA, YSLEER. V was clipped by 0 bases and J by 6 bases, with 11 bases between them. The length of the CDR3 is 14 residues. Here the CDR3 DNA reads TGCGCCAGCAGCCAAGACAGCGGGGTACCTGAAGCTTTCTTT. It encodes CASSQDSGVPEAFF.

V gene TRBV29-1 combines with J gene TRBJ2-7, with D unclear. This CDR3 is 13 amino acids long. V was trimmed by 0 bases and J by 5 bases, leaving 11 bases between them. Germline assignment: CDR1 SQVTM and CDR2 ANQGSEA. The DNA for the CDR3 is TGCAGCGTTGAAGATCAAGGGATCCACGAGCAGTACTTC. It translates to CSVEDQGIHEQYF.